The clone carrying this T cell receptor beta chain was seen repeatedly, ten times or more. Its specificity is not known. These data originate in a study of identical twins. Study-wide results and caveats: Cord blood beta clonotypes that were abundant carried fewer insertions, and memory repertoires showed no such trend.

Template switching, a step in the protocol, added a universal primer site, and cDNA carried unique molecular identifiers. Each CDR3 protein gets one entry after TCRdb re-called the 5' RACE reads with MiXCR. The sample holds 450,000 or so distinct CDR3 sequences, under 20% seen once. With 6 bases removed from V and 1 base from J, the gap between germline ends came to 16 bases. Germline loops: CDR1 DFQATT, CDR2 SNEGSKA (reference sequence). The CDR3 is made up of 14 amino acids. This rearrangement joins TRBV20-1 to TRBJ2-7; the D gene is possibly TRBD1 (7 bases). This receptor was identified in a man aged 45 to 65 in good health. The sample comprised naive T cells sorted from blood. The DNA of the CDR3 is TGCAGTGCAAGTCGGGGGACAGAATCCTACGAGCAGTACTTC. Amino acids: CSASRGTESYEQYF.